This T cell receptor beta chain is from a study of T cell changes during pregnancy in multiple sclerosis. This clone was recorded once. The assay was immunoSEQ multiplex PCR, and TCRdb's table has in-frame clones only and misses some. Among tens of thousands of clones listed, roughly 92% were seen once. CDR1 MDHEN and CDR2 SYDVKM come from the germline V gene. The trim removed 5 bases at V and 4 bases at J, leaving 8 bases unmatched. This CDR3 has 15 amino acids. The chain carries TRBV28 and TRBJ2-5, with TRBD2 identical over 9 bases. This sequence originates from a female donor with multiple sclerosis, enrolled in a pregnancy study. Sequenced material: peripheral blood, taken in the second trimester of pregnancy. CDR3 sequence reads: CASSKTSGVGETQYF. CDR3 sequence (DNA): TGTGCCAGCAGTAAGACTAGCGGAGTCGGAGAGACCCAGTACTTC. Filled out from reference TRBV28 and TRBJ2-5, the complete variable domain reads DVKVTQSSRYLVKRTGEKVFLECVQDMDHENMFWYRQDPGLGLRLIYFSYDVKMKEKGDIPEGYSVSREKKERFSLILESASTNQTSMYLCASSKTSGVGETQYFGPGTRLLVL.